The table lists the clone carrying this T cell receptor beta chain with a few counts. Its specificity is unknown. This record comes from a study of post-analysis software for immune sequencing data. Prepared TCR beta cDNA libraries contained unique molecular identifiers. A population of about 0.95 to 10 million T cells gave rise to approximately 530,000 cDNA molecules. A single record per CDR3 protein comes from TCRdb applying MiXCR to the PCR reads. The table records about 540,000 distinct CDR3 sequences, under 40% of them present only once. Study-level findings and limits: Higher frequency in patients than in controls was seen for about five TRBV segments, with TRBV5-6, TRBV5-1 and TRBV20-1 among them. People with multiple sclerosis had a significantly lower normalized Chao1 diversity than controls did.

Trimming took 0 bases from V and 3 from J, leaving 10 bases between them. Per the germline V gene, CDR1 is SGHDT and CDR2 is YYEEEE. This CDR3 contains 14 residues. The V gene is TRBV5-6, the J gene TRBJ2-7, with D unresolved. The TCR was taken from a girl aged 2-17 years with multiple sclerosis. Material for sequencing was blood. The CDR3 DNA reads as TGTGCCAGCAGCTTGGATCACAGCTTCTACGAGCAGTACTTC. Its translation: CASSLDHSFYEQYF.